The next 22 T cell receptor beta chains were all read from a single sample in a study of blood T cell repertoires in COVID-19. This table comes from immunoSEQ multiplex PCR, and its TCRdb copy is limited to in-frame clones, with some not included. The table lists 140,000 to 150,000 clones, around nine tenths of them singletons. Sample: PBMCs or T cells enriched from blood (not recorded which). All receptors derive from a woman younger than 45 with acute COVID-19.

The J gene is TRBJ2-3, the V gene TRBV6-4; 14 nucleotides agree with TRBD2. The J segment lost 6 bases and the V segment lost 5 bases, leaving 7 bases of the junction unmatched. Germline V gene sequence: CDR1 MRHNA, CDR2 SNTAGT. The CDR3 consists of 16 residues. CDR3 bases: TGTGCCAGCAGTTCCGGACTAGCGGGAGGAGGTGATACGCAGTATTTT. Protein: CASSSGLAGGGDTQYF.

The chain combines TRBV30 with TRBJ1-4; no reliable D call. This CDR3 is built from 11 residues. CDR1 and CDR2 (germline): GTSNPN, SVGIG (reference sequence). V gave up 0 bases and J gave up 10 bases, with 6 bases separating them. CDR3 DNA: TGTGCCTGGAGTGTGACTGTAAAACTGTTTTTT. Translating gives CAWSVTVKLFF.

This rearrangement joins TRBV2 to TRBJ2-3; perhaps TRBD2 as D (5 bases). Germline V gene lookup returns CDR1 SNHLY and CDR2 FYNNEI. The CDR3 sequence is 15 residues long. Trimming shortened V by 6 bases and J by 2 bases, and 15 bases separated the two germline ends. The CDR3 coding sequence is TGTGCCAGCAGGGCCGGGATACAATTCACAGATACGCAGTATTTT. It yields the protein CASRAGIQFTDTQYF.

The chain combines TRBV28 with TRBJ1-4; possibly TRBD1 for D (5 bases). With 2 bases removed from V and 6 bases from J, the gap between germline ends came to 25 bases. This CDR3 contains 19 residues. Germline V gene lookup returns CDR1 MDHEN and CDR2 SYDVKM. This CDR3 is CASSLPLGIERGWYEKLFF. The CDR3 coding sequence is TGTGCCAGCAGTTTACCCCTCGGGATTGAACGGGGGTGGTATGAAAAACTGTTTTTT.

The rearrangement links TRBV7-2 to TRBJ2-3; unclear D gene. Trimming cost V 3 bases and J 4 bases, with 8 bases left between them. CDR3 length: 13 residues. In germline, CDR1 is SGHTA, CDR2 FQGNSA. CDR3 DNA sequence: TGTGCCAGCAGCTTGTTCGTCGCAGATACGCAGTATTTT. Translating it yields CASSLFVADTQYF.

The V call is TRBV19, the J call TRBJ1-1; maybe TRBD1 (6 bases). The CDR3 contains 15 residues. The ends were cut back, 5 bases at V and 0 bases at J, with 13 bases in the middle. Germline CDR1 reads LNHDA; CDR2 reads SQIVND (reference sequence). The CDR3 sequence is CASSSRQAVNTEAFF. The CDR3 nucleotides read TGTGCCAGTAGTTCGAGACAGGCGGTGAACACTGAAGCTTTCTTT.

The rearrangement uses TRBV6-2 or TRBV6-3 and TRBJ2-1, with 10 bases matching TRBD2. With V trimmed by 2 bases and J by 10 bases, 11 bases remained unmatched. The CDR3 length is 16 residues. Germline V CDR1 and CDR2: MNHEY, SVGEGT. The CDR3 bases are TGTGCCAGCAGTTACACACTACCGGGACTAGCGAGAGAGCAGTTCTTC. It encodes CASSYTLPGLAREQFF.

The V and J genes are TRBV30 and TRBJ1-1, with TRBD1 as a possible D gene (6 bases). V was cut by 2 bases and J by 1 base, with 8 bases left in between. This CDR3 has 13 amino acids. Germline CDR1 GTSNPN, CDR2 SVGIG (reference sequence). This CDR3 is CAWSHRANTEAFF. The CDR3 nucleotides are TGTGCCTGGAGTCACAGGGCGAACACTGAAGCTTTCTTT.

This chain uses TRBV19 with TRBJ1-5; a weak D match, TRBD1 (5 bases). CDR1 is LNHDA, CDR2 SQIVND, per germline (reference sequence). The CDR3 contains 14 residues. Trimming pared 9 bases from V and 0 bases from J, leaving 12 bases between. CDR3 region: CASVRQYSNQPQHF. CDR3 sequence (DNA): TGTGCCAGCGTCCGACAGTATAGCAATCAGCCCCAGCATTTT. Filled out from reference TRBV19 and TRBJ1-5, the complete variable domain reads DGGITQSPKYLFRKEGQNVTLSCEQNLNHDAMYWYRQDPGQGLRLIYYSQIVNDFQKGDIAEGYSVSREKKESFPLTVTSAQKNPTAFYLCASVRQYSNQPQHFGDGTRLSIL.

The CDR3: CASTDSRRTGELFF. The CDR3 nucleotides are TGTGCCAGCACGGACTCACGGCGCACCGGGGAGCTGTTTTTT. The rearrangement links TRBV11-2 to TRBJ2-2; the D gene is possibly TRBD2 (5 bases). Germline CDR1 and CDR2: SGHAT and FQNNGV. The V end lost 7 bases, the J end lost 4 bases, and 13 bases lay between the germline ends. CDR3 size: 14 residues.

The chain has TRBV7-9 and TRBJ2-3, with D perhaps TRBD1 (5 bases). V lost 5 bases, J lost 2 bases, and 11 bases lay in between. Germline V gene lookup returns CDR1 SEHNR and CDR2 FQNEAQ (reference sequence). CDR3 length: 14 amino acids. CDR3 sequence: CASSPPRVTDTQYF. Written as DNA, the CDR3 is TGTGCCAGCAGCCCCCCCAGGGTCACAGATACGCAGTATTTT.

The DNA for the CDR3 is TGTGCCAGCAGCCTAGCCAACTACGAGCAGTACTTC. Its translation: CASSLANYEQYF. J is TRBJ2-7 and V is TRBV3-1 (or the pseudogene TRBV3-2); D not resolved. CDR3 length: 12 amino acids. The germline CDR1 and CDR2 sequences are LGHDT and YNNKEL (reference sequence). The ends were cut back, 4 bases at V and 3 bases at J, with 7 bases in the middle.

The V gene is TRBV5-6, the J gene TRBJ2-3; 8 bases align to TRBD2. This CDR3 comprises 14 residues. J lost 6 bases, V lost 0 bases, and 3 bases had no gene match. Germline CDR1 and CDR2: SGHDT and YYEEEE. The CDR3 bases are TGTGCCAGCAGCTTGGGCCTAGCGGGCGATACGCAGTATTTT. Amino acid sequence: CASSLGLAGDTQYF.

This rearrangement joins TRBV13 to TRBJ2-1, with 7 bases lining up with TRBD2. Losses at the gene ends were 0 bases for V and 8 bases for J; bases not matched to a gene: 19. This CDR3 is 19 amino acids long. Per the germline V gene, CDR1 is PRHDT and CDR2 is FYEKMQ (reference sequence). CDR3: CASSLGGPLEGGRVDEQFF. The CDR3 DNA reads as TGTGCCAGCAGCTTAGGAGGGCCCTTGGAAGGCGGGAGAGTCGATGAGCAGTTCTTC.

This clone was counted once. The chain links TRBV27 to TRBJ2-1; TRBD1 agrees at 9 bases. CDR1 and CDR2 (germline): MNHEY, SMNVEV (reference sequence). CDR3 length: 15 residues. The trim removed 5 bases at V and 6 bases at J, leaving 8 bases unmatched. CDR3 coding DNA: TGTGCCAGCAGTCCTCGGACAGGGGCCGTCAATGAGCAGTTCTTC. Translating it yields CASSPRTGAVNEQFF.

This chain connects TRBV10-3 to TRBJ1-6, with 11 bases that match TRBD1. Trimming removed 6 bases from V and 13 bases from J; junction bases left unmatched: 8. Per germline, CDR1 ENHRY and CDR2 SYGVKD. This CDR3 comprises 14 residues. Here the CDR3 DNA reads TGTGCCATCAGCACCGGACAGGGGGCGCCTCCCCTCCACTTT. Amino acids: CAISTGQGAPPLHF.

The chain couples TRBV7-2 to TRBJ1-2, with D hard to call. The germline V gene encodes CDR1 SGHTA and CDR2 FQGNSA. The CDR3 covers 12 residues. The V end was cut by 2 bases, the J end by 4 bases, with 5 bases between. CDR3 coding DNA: TGTGCCAGCAGCTTAATCGGCTATGGCTACACCTTC. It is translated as CASSLIGYGYTF.

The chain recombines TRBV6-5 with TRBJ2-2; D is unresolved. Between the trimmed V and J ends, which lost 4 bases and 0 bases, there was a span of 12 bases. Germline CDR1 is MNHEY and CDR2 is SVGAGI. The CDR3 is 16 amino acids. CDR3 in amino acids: CASSLNLYANTGELFF. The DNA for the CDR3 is TGTGCCAGCAGTTTGAACCTCTACGCGAACACCGGGGAGCTGTTTTTT.

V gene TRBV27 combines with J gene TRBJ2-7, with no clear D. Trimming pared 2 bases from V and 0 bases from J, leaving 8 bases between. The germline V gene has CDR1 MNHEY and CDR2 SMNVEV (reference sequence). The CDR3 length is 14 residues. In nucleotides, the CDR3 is TGTGCCAGCAGTTTAGGTCTAAGCTCCTACGAGCAGTACTTC. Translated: CASSLGLSSYEQYF.

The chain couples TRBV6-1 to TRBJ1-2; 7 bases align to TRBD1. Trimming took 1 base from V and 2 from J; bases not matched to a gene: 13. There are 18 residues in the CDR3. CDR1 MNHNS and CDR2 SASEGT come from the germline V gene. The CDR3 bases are TGTGCCAGCAGTGAAGGAGCCGAGATAGGGGGACAGAACTATGGCTACACCTTC. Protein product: CASSEGAEIGGQNYGYTF.

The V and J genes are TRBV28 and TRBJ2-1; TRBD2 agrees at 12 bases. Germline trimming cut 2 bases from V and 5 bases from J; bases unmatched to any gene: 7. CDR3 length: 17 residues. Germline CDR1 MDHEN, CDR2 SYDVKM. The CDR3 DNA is TGTGCCAGCAGTTTAGCGACTAGCGGGAGACCCCACAATGAGCAGTTCTTC. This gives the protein CASSLATSGRPHNEQFF.

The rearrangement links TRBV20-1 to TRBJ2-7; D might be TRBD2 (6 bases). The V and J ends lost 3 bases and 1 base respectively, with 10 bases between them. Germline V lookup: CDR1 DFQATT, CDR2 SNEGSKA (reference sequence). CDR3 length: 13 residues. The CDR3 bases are TGCAGTGCTAGTCGGGGGTCTTCCTACGAGCAGTACTTC. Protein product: CSASRGSSYEQYF.